This TCR beta chain appears in the sequencing data of a study of control samples from healthy donors and cancer patients. The assay was immunoSEQ multiplex PCR, and TCRdb's table has in-frame clones only and misses some. This sample carries around 170,000 clones, approximately 94% of them seen once, and the ten largest clones take more than 1.3%. The TCR originated in a man aged 25-45 years in good health. Sequenced: blood.

The CDR3 DNA reads TGTGCCAGCAGCCCCATGAGAGGTGCCGGGGAGCTGTTTTTT. Translating it yields CASSPMRGAGELFF. The chain uses TRBV11-2 and TRBJ2-2, with D uncertain. Germline CDR1 reads SGHAT; CDR2 reads FQNNGV. Trimming took 5 bases from V and 6 from J, leaving 13 bases between them. This CDR3 has 14 residues.